This T cell receptor beta chain emerged from a study of blood T cell repertoires in COVID-19. The CDR3 totals 15 residues. V lost 0 bases, J lost 6 bases, and 13 bases lay in between. Germline CDR1 is SGHTS and CDR2 is YDEGEE. Study processing details: It was from reference gene primer amplification that nucleated cell counts were estimated. Produced via immunoSEQ multiplex PCR; TCRdb's table is partial and in-frame only. V and J calls and clone size follow that table, whereas D and trimming were derived from the DNA. Among about 170,000 clones listed, 80% to 90% were seen once. Sequencing used peripheral blood. This TCR derives from a woman aged 80 or older with COVID-19, enrolled during active disease. The chain uses TRBV5-8 and TRBJ1-5; D is unclear. The CDR3 nucleotides are TGTGCCAGCAGCTTGGCCGGGAGGTGGGGTCAGCCCCAGCATTTT. Its translation: CASSLAGRWGQPQHF.